This is a list of T cell receptor beta chains from one sample in a study of shared clonotypes between healthy human individuals. Profiling relied on immunoSEQ multiplex PCR, and the TCRdb table lists in-frame clones only, not all of them. Found here are 800,000 to 1,200,000 clones, 75% to 80% of them singletons; the top ten hold under 0.6%. Input material: memory CD4+ T cells from PBMCs. The source is a man aged 18 to 30 in good health. Some clones in this sample may be carry-over from other donors' samples. Both conserved end residues are part of each CDR3. The D gene is left open where the match is weak. Clone size is shown for a subset of rows, as once, few, many or a class of expanded clone.

j_call: TRBJ1-2; v_call: TRBV5-1; d_call: NA; cdr3_length: 13; clone_size: NA; cdr3_aa: CASSPAPTYGYTF
j_call: TRBJ1-2; v_call: TRBV2; d_call: NA; cdr3_length: 13; clone_size: NA; cdr3_aa: CASAAAGLYGYTF
j_call: TRBJ2-7; v_call: TRBV30; d_call: TRBD1; cdr3_length: 13; clone_size: NA; cdr3_aa: CAWSGSGGLEQYF
j_call: TRBJ2-5; v_call: TRBV5-1; d_call: NA; cdr3_length: 14; clone_size: NA; cdr3_aa: CASSLGRSQETQYF
j_call: TRBJ1-1; v_call: TRBV18; d_call: NA; cdr3_length: 13; clone_size: NA; cdr3_aa: CASSPPGGTEAFF
j_call: TRBJ2-3; v_call: TRBV19; d_call: NA; cdr3_length: 13; clone_size: NA; cdr3_aa: CASSVQWWDTQYF
j_call: TRBJ2-2; v_call: TRBV28; d_call: NA; cdr3_length: 13; clone_size: once; cdr3_aa: CASSLRLPGELFF
j_call: TRBJ2-1; v_call: TRBV28; d_call: TRBD2; cdr3_length: 18; clone_size: NA; cdr3_aa: CASSLVGLAGSTYNEQFF
j_call: TRBJ1-1; v_call: TRBV9; d_call: NA; cdr3_length: 14; clone_size: few; cdr3_aa: CASSVDSGRPEAFF
j_call: TRBJ2-1; v_call: TRBV6-5; d_call: NA; cdr3_length: 13; clone_size: NA; cdr3_aa: CASSYSAFSEQFF
j_call: TRBJ2-1; v_call: TRBV7-3; d_call: NA; cdr3_length: 15; clone_size: NA; cdr3_aa: CASSLKGSTYNEQFF
j_call: TRBJ2-3; v_call: TRBV4-3; d_call: TRBD2; cdr3_length: 16; clone_size: NA; cdr3_aa: CASSQAGEGGTDTQYF
j_call: TRBJ2-7; v_call: TRBV27; d_call: TRBD1; cdr3_length: 14; clone_size: NA; cdr3_aa: CASRTGTGAYEQYF
j_call: TRBJ2-1; v_call: TRBV14; d_call: NA; cdr3_length: 14; clone_size: many; cdr3_aa: CASTRGSSYNEQFF
j_call: TRBJ2-7; v_call: TRBV29-1; d_call: TRBD1; cdr3_length: 14; clone_size: NA; cdr3_aa: CSVLPGQGTYEQYF
j_call: TRBJ1-2; v_call: TRBV4-2; d_call: NA; cdr3_length: 14; clone_size: NA; cdr3_aa: CASSQVGSNYGYTF
j_call: TRBJ2-6; v_call: TRBV6-5; d_call: NA; cdr3_length: 16; clone_size: NA; cdr3_aa: CASSYSSRAGANVLTF
j_call: TRBJ2-7; v_call: TRBV7-8; d_call: NA; cdr3_length: 15; clone_size: NA; cdr3_aa: CASSAEQGVLYEQYF
j_call: TRBJ1-5; v_call: TRBV6-6; d_call: NA; cdr3_length: 13; clone_size: NA; cdr3_aa: CASTNSGGQPQHF
j_call: TRBJ2-2; v_call: TRBV28; d_call: NA; cdr3_length: 12; clone_size: NA; cdr3_aa: CASTNRGGELFF
j_call: TRBJ1-3; v_call: TRBV5-1; d_call: NA; cdr3_length: 16; clone_size: NA; cdr3_aa: CASSLGPPDSGNTIYF
j_call: TRBJ2-2; v_call: TRBV11-3; d_call: TRBD1; cdr3_length: 16; clone_size: NA; cdr3_aa: CASSLHRGTGTGELFF
j_call: TRBJ1-1; v_call: TRBV2; d_call: NA; cdr3_length: 13; clone_size: NA; cdr3_aa: CASSESGPTEAFF
j_call: TRBJ1-2; v_call: TRBV5-4; d_call: NA; cdr3_length: 15; clone_size: NA; cdr3_aa: CASSPPQAGERGYTF
j_call: TRBJ1-3; v_call: TRBV28; d_call: NA; cdr3_length: 14; clone_size: NA; cdr3_aa: CASSTQGRGNTIYF
j_call: TRBJ2-2; v_call: TRBV28; d_call: NA; cdr3_length: 13; clone_size: NA; cdr3_aa: CASSSGRWGELFF
j_call: TRBJ1-2; v_call: TRBV6-6; d_call: NA; cdr3_length: 13; clone_size: NA; cdr3_aa: CASSWGRGYGYTF
j_call: TRBJ1-2; v_call: TRBV28; d_call: NA; cdr3_length: 14; clone_size: NA; cdr3_aa: CASRTNREARGYTF
j_call: TRBJ2-1; v_call: TRBV5-1; d_call: TRBD2; cdr3_length: 16; clone_size: NA; cdr3_aa: CASSFLAGGVVDEQFF